This T cell receptor beta chain was recorded in a study of blood T cell repertoires in COVID-19 (dated by TCRdb to about 2020). A note on the overall study: Samples from collaborators originated in the United States, Italy and Spain and spanned both the acute and convalescent phases of COVID-19. The material from the prospective study consisted of cDNA or gDNA derived from T cells, B-cell-depleted T cells, or PBMCs. Subjects who had been exposed to COVID-19, were actively infected with it, or had recovered from it provided the deeply sampled blood TCRbeta repertoires that made up the dataset. A freely available public database, intended as a resource for researchers studying the immune response to SARS-CoV-2, is where the repertoires were released. The samples were drawn from two sources: the first 160 participants of the ongoing ImmuneRACE study, and 1,254 subjects contributed by 6 global collaborators. Nearly every sample came with metadata listing a de-identified subject ID, COVID-19 status, age in years and sex. HLA class I and class II types, where available, came from metadata supplied by the sample provider rather than from assay-based typing. Study-level results and caveats: How much clinical and demographic metadata was included differed by source and by participant, and the metadata was provided uncurated.

Samples from volunteer blood donors who had recovered from COVID-19 were contributed by a second Seattle source. Whole blood was collected in K2EDTA tubes by collaborating institutions according to the institutions' own protocols. For TCRbeta analysis, collaborator samples were shipped as frozen whole blood, as isolated PBMCs, or as DNA extracted from either sample type. The immunoSEQ Assay, a bias-controlled multiplex PCR, was used to amplify TCRbeta CDR3 regions from genomic DNA. Per the original workflow: The number of nucleated cells in each sample was estimated by amplification of reference gene primers within the assay. To quantify the absolute abundance of each unique TCRbeta CDR3 rearrangement, sequence reads were collapsed and filtered. For each sample, productive Simpson clonality was calculated as the square root of Simpson's diversity index across productive rearrangements. The source is immuneACCESS, and TCRdb retained only in-frame sequences with V and J called. Part of the clones is not carried over; for the studies checked, unresolved V genes explain less than half of this, and the remainder is unexplained. That table supplies the V and J calls and clone size; D and trimming were determined from the DNA. In all, the sample holds around 150,000 clones, and about 78% of those were seen once. Approximately 11% of the sample lies in the top ten.

The germline V gene supplies CDR1 LGHNA and CDR2 YSLEER. At the junction V is shortened by 0 bases and J by 8 bases, with 16 bases in between. There are 15 amino acids in the CDR3, from cysteine to phenylalanine inclusive. The CDR3 DNA has 45 bases and is translated from base 1. This clone turned up a few times. Its antigen remains undetermined. No base-level quality is on record; no much larger clone is a single base apart. This sequence uses TRBV4-3 and TRBJ1-2; a confident D gene designation cannot be given. Sequenced: peripheral blood. This TCR was sampled from a man aged 60-69 years who had recovered from COVID-19. The bases read TGCGCCAGCAGCCAAGATCGGAGGGAAGTGAGGGGCTACACCTTC. It is translated as CASSQDRREVRGYTF.